Listed here are 6 T cell receptor beta chains from one sample, sequenced in a study of beta chain features in type 1 diabetes (dated by TCRdb to the late 2010s). Library preparation was by the immunoSEQ multiplex PCR assay. The High Capacity cDNA Reverse Transcription Kit was used to reverse transcribe all of the isolated RNA, meaning that expressed TCRB transcripts were what got sequenced. The table was pulled from immuneACCESS by TCRdb, which kept in-frame rearrangements only. Such tables lose some clones; where checked, under half of the loss comes from unresolved V genes, and the rest has no known cause. In all, the sample holds hundreds of thousands of clones, and under 20% of those were seen once. In total, the top ten clones hold 0.023% of the sample. Sequencing was carried out using naive CD4+ T cells from blood. This specimen's cell subset or site label, interpreted: true naive CD4+ T cells. The source is a woman younger than 35 in good health.

This clone was counted only a few times. The chain joins TRBV5-4 to TRBJ2-1; unclear D gene. Between the trimmed V and J ends, which lost 8 bases and 6 bases, there was a span of 18 bases. The CDR3 runs 14 residues. Germline CDR1 is SGHNT and CDR2 is YYREEE (reference sequence). Here the CDR3 reads CASQTYHTVNEQFF. The CDR3 nucleotides read TGTGCCAGTCAAACCTACCACACGGTCAATGAGCAGTTCTTC.

In this sample, this clone turned up a few times. This chain connects TRBV2 to TRBJ1-5; D remains unclear. CDR3 length equals 12 residues. Trimming took 10 bases from V and 7 from J, leaving 14 bases between them. Germline loops: CDR1 SNHLY, CDR2 FYNNEI. For the CDR3, the DNA is TGTGCCACCTCCTACTCGGGGCAGCCCCAGCATTTT. Its protein is CATSYSGQPQHF.

The rearrangement links TRBV11-1 to TRBJ2-7; D is undetermined. CDR1 SGHAT and CDR2 FQDESV come from the germline V gene (reference sequence). CDR3 length: 13 amino acids. V was pared by 1 base and J by 3 bases, with 7 bases between. The chain's CDR3 is CASSLDALYEQYF. The CDR3 bases are TGTGCCAGCAGCTTAGATGCCCTCTACGAGCAGTACTTC.

The J gene is TRBJ1-1, the V gene TRBV4-2; D possibly corresponds to TRBD1 (5 bases). This CDR3 region has 15 residues. Trimming pared 5 bases from V and 1 base from J, leaving 14 bases between. Looked up from germline, CDR1 is LGHNA and CDR2 is YNFKEQ. The CDR3 DNA follows: TGTGCCAGCAGCTCCCGGGACCCTCGGAACACTGAAGCTTTCTTT. Encoded protein: CASSSRDPRNTEAFF.

This clone has more than one count but fewer than ten. The genes are TRBV18 and TRBJ1-1; TRBD1 matches at 9 bases. Trimming at V came to 2 bases and at J to 3 bases, leaving 7 bases not matched to a gene. The CDR3 runs 16 residues. CDR1 is KGHSH and CDR2 is LQKENI in the germline V gene. In DNA, the CDR3 is TGTGCCAGCTCACCATCTACAGGGGGCCGGGACACTGAAGCTTTCTTT. This sequence encodes CASSPSTGGRDTEAFF. The entire variable domain, with the rest obtained from reference TRBV18 and TRBJ1-1, is as follows: NAGVMQNPRHLVRRRGQEARLRCSPMKGHSHVYWYRQLPEEGLKFMVYLQKENIIDESGMPKERFSAEFPKEGPSILRIQQVVRGDSAAYFCASSPSTGGRDTEAFFGQGTRLTVV.

This clone was detected only a few times. The V call is TRBV5-1, the J call TRBJ2-6, with D unresolved. V was clipped by 0 bases and J by 0 bases, with 13 bases between them. The CDR3 covers 18 residues. The germline V gene encodes CDR1 SGHRS and CDR2 YFSETQ. CDR3 in DNA: TGCGCCAGCAGCTTGGTCCCCCCCGGGCCCTCTGGGGCCAACGTCCTGACTTTC. Its protein is CASSLVPPGPSGANVLTF.